This T cell receptor (beta chain) was found in a study of early T cells in non-severe SARS-CoV-2 infection. Looking at the study overall: From unsorted whole blood, bulk RNA was sequenced, and the chains remained unpaired.

CDR3 length: 15 residues. The V gene's germline CDR1 is MDHEN and CDR2 SYDVKM. In the case of this clonotype: One end of the junction fails to match germline, which may point to a read error.

The TCR library protocol was used to attach unique molecular identifiers. These identifiers were attached to individual cDNA molecules. TCRdb ran MiXCR on the 5' RACE reads and lists one entry per CDR3 protein. The sample lists 85,000 to 100,000 distinct CDR3 sequences, roughly 11% occurring once. The sample consisted of whole blood. The sequence was obtained from an adult who was a healthcare worker with PCR-confirmed SARS-CoV-2 infection or an uninfected control (not recorded which). The chain recombines TRBV28 with TRBJ2-4; D call uncertain. The CDR3 loop is CASGFHGNRKNIQYF. CDR3 DNA sequence: TGTGCCAGCGGTTTTCATGGGAACCGAAAAAACATTCAGTACTTC. Using reference TRBV28 and TRBJ2-4 for the parts outside the CDR3, the full variable domain is DVKVTQSSRYLVKRTGEKVFLECVQDMDHENMFWYRQDPGLGLRLIYFSYDVKMKEKGDIPEGYSVSREKKERFSLILESASTNQTSMYLCASGFHGNRKNIQYFGAGTRLSVL.